The source of this T cell receptor (beta chain) is a study of Ad26.COV2.S vaccination and SARS-CoV-2 variants. The study, taken as a whole, reports: Non-spike TCR breadth showed similarity between vaccine and placebo recipients.

Profiling relied on immunoSEQ multiplex PCR, and the TCRdb table lists in-frame clones only, not all of them. The table has about 350,000 clones, about 92% seen once; the top ten hold 3% to 5%. On this clone: Its antigen is as yet unknown.

This sample comprised peripheral blood, obtained after recovery from COVID-19. The clonotype was recovered from a human donor who had recovered from COVID-19.

The CDR3 DNA follows: TGTGCCAGCAGTCCCCGGGGGACCGGGGCTTTCTTT. Translation gives CASSPRGTGAFF. The chain is built from TRBV27 and TRBJ1-1; weak D call: TRBD1 (5 bases). CDR1 is MNHEY and CDR2 is SMNVEV in the germline V gene (reference sequence). Trimming took 5 bases from V and 11 from J, leaving 15 bases between them. This CDR3 region has 12 residues.